The sample holds one count of the clone carrying this T cell receptor beta chain. These data belong to a study of blood T cell repertoires in COVID-19. Across the study: Material from acute and convalescent COVID-19 was sourced from the United States, Italy and Spain. PBMCs, B-cell-depleted T cells, or T cells were the source of the cDNA or gDNA that made up the material.

Germline trimming cut 2 bases from V and 0 bases from J; bases unmatched to any gene: 2. Germline-derived CDR1 and CDR2 are SGHAT and FQNNGV. The CDR3 has 15 residues. Authors' data handling: Amplification with reference gene primers provided the estimates of nucleated cell counts. The data were produced by immunoSEQ multiplex PCR, yet TCRdb's version contains in-frame clones alone and is incomplete. Clone size and V and J calls were adopted from that table, with D and trimming inferred from the DNA. Of roughly 120,000 clones detected, approximately 86% appear once; the ten largest clones hold over 7%.

The clonotype was recovered from a human donor in a cohort sampled during active COVID-19. Input material: peripheral blood. This chain connects TRBV11-2 to TRBJ2-3; 7 positions agree with TRBD2. CDR3 DNA sequence: TGTGCCAGCAGCTTAAGCGGGGTTAGCACAGATACGCAGTATTTT. Amino acid sequence: CASSLSGVSTDTQYF. The entire variable domain, with the rest obtained from reference TRBV11-2 and TRBJ2-3, is as follows: EAGVAQSPRYKIIEKRQSVAFWCNPISGHATLYWYQQILGQGPKLLIQFQNNGVVDDSQLPKDRFSAERLKGVDSTLKIQPAKLEDSAVYLCASSLSGVSTDTQYFGPGTRLTVL.